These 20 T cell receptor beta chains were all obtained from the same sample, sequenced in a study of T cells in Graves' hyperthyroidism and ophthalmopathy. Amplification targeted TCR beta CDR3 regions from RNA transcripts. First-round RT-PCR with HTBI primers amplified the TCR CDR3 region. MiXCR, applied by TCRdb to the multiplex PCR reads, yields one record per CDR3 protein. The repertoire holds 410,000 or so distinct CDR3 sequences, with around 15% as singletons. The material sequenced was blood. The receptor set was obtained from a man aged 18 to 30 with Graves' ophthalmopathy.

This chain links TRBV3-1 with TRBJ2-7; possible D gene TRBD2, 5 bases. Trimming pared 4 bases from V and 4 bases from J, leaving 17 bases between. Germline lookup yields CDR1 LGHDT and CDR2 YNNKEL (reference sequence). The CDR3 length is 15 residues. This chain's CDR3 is CASSLGGGFWYEQYF. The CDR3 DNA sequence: TGTGCCAGCAGCCTAGGTGGCGGGTTCTGGTACGAGCAGTACTTC.

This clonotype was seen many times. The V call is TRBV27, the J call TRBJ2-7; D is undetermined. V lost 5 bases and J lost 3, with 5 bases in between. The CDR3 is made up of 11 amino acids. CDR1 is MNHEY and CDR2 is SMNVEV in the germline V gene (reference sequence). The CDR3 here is CASSNYYEQYF. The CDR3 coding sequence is TGTGCCAGCAGTAACTACTACGAGCAGTACTTC.

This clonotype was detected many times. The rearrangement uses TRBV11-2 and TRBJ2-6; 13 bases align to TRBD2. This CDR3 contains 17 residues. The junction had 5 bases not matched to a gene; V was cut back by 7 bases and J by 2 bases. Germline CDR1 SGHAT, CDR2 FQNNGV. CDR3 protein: CASTGTSGAPGANVLTF. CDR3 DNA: TGTGCCAGCACTGGGACTAGCGGGGCCCCTGGGGCCAACGTCCTGACTTTC.

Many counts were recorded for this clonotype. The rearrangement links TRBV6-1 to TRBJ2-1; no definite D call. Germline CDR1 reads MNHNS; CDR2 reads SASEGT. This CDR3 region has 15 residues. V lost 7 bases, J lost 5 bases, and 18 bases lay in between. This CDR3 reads CASTSRVSSDNEQFF. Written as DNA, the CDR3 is TGTGCCAGCACCTCTAGGGTCTCAAGCGACAATGAGCAGTTCTTC.

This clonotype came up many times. DNA of the CDR3: TGTGCCAGCAGTTATCAGGGCAGGGGCATAGCTGGTGGATATGGCTACACCTTC. Translated: CASSYQGRGIAGGYGYTF. The genes are TRBV6-6 and TRBJ1-2; D is perhaps TRBD1 (6 bases). From germline, CDR1 is MNHNY and CDR2 SVGAGI (reference sequence). The V end lost 3 bases, the J end lost 5 bases, and 25 bases lay between the germline ends. The CDR3 loop spans 18 amino acids.

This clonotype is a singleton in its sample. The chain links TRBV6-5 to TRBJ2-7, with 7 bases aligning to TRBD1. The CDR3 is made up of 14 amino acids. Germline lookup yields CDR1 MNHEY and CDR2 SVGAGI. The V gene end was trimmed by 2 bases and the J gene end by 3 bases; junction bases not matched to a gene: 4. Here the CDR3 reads CASSYRHRGYEQYF. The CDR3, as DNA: TGTGCCAGCAGTTACCGGCACAGGGGCTACGAGCAGTACTTC.

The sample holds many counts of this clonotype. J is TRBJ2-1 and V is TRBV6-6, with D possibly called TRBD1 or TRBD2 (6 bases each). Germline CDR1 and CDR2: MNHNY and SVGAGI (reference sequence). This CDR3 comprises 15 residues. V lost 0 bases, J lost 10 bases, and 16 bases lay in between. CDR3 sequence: CASSYSEGPRGEQFF. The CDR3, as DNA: TGTGCCAGCAGTTACTCGGAGGGGCCTAGGGGGGAGCAGTTCTTC.

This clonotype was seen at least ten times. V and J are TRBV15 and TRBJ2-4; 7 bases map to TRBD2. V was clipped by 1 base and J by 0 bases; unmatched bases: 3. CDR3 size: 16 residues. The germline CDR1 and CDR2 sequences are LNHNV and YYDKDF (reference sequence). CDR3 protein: CATSRAIAGAKNIQYF. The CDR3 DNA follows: TGTGCCACCAGCAGAGCAATAGCGGGAGCCAAAAACATTCAGTACTTC.

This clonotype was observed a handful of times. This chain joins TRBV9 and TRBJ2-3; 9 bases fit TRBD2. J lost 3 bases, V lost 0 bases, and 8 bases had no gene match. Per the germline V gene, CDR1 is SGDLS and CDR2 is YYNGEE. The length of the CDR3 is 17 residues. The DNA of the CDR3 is TGTGCCAGCAGCGTAGCTTTATCTAGCGGGAATACAGATACGCAGTATTTT. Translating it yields CASSVALSSGNTDTQYF.

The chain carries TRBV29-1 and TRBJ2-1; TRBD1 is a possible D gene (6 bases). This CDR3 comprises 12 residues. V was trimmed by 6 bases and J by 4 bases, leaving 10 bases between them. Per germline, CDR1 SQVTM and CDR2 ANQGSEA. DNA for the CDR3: TGCAGCGTCATCAGGGGATACAATGAGCAGTTCTTC. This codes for CSVIRGYNEQFF.

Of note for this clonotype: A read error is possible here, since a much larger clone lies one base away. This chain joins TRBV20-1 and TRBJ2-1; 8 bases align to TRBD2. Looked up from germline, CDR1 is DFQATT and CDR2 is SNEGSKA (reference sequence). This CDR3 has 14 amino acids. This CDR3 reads CSASPTSDYNEQSF. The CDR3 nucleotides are TGCAGTGCTAGCCCGACTAGCGACTACAATGAGCAGTCCTTC.

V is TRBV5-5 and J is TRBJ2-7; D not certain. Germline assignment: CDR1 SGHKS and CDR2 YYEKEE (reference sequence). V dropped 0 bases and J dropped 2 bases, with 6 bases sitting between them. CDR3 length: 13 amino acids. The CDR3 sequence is CASSLDFAYEQYF. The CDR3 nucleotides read TGTGCCAGCAGCTTGGACTTTGCCTACGAGCAGTACTTC.

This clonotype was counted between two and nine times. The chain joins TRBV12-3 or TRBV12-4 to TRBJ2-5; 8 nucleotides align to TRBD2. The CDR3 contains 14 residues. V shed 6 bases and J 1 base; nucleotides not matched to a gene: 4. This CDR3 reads CASSPGLVQETQYF. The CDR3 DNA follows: TGTGCCAGCAGCCCGGGACTAGTCCAAGAGACCCAGTACTTC.

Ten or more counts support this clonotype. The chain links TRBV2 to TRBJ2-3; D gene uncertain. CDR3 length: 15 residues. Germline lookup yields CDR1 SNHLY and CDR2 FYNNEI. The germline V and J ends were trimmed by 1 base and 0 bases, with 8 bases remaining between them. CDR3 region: CASSEGFSSTDTQYF. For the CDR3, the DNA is TGTGCCAGCAGTGAAGGCTTTAGCAGCACAGATACGCAGTATTTT.

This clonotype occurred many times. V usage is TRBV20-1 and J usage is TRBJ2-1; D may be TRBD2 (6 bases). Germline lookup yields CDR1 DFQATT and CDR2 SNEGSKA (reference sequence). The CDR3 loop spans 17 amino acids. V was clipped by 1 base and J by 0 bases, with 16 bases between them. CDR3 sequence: CSARAVGTSSSYNEQFF. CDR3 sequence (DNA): TGCAGTGCTAGAGCGGTCGGGACTTCGAGCTCCTACAATGAGCAGTTCTTC.

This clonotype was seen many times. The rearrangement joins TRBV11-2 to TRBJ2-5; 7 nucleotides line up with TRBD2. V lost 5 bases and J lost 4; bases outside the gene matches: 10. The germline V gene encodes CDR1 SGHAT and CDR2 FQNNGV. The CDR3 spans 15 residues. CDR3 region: CASSRDQRGLETQYF. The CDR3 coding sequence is TGTGCCAGCAGCCGGGACCAGCGGGGCCTAGAGACCCAGTACTTC.

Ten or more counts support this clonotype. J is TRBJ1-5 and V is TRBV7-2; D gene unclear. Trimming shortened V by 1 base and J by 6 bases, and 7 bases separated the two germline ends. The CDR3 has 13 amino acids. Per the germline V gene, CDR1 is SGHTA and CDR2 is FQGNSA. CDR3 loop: CASSLGGSQPQHF. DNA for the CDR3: TGTGCCAGCAGCTTAGGTGGGAGTCAGCCCCAGCATTTT.

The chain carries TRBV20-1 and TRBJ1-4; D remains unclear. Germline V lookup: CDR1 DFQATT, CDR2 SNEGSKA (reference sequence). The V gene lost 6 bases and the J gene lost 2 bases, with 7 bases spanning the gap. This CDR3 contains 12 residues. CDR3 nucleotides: TGCAGTGCCTCTCTTACTAATGAAAAACTGTTTTTT. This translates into CSASLTNEKLFF.

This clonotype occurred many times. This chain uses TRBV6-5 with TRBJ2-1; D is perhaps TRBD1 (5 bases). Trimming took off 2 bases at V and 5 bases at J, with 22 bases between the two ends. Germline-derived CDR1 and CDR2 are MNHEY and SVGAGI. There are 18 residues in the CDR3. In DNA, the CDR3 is TGTGCCAGCAGTTACACCCCAGGTTACAGGTTGGGTGACAATGAGCAGTTCTTC. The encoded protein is CASSYTPGYRLGDNEQFF.

The CDR3 here is CASSWPGGGNYGYTF. DNA for the CDR3: TGTGCCAGCAGCTGGCCAGGGGGTGGTAACTATGGCTACACCTTC. The V call is TRBV5-6, the J call TRBJ1-2, with 7 bases that match TRBD1. CDR1 and CDR2 (germline): SGHDT, YYEEEE. V lost 3 bases and J lost 1; bases outside the gene matches: 6. This CDR3 region has 15 residues.